This T cell receptor (beta chain) was captured in a study of T cells in Graves' hyperthyroidism and ophthalmopathy. For the study at large: Sampling of peripheral blood happened at initial diagnosis, prior to any treatment.

The investigators amplified TCR beta CDR3 regions from RNA transcripts. With the HTBI primer set, the TCR CDR3 went through a first round of RT-PCR. TCRdb analysed the multiplex PCR reads with MiXCR anew, one entry per CDR3 protein. The table shows some 500,000 distinct CDR3 sequences, with 15% to 20% occurring only once. The CDR3 contains 14 residues. Germline trimming cut 6 bases from V and 1 base from J; bases unmatched to any gene: 3. From germline, CDR1 is MDHEN and CDR2 SYDVKM. Study-wide points: It was a median approximately 6.9 months before onset that the model predicted ophthalmopathy. Blood also held most thyroid clonotypes expanded beyond 0.001.

Fresh peripheral blood, approximately 10 ml, was the source of the PBMCs. This clonotype appeared a few times. Its antigen is not known. The sequence was obtained from a woman in her twenties or thirties with Graves' ophthalmopathy. The gene calls are TRBV28 and TRBJ1-1; 9 bases match TRBD1. Sample: blood. The CDR3 DNA reads TGTGCCAGCAGACGGGACAGGGCGAACACTGAAGCTTTCTTT. This codes for CASRRDRANTEAFF.